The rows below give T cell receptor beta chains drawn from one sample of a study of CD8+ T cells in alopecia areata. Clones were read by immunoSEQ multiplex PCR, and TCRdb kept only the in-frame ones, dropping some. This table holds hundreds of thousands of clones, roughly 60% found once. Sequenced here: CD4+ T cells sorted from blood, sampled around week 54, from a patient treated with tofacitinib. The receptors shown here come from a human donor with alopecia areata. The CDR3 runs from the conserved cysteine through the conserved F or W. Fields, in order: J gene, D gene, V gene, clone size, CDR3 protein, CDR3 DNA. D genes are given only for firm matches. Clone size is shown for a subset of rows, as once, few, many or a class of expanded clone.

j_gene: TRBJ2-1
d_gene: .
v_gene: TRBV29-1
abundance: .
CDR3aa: CSVVGPRQFF
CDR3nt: TGCAGCGTGGTGGGACCTAGGCAGTTCTTC

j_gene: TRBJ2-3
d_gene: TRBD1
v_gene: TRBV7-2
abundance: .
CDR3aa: CASSGDRGLGDTQYF
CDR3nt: TGTGCCAGCAGCGGAGACAGGGGGCTGGGAGATACGCAGTATTTT

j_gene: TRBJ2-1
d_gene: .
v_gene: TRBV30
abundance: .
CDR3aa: CAWSASGGSLSFF
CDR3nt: TGTGCCTGGAGCGCTTCCGGGGGCTCATTGTCTTTCTTC

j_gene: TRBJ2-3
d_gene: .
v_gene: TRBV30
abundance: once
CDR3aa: CAWSKSRSTDTQYF
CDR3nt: TGTGCCTGGAGCAAGTCCCGTAGCACAGATACGCAGTATTTT

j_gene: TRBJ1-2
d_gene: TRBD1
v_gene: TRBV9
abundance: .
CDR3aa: CASSVGTENYGYTF
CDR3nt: TGTGCCAGCAGCGTGGGGACAGAAAACTATGGCTACACCTTC

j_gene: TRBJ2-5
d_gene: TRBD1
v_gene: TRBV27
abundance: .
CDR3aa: CASGRGTEQETQYF
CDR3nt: TGTGCCAGCGGGCGAGGGACAGAACAAGAGACCCAGTACTTC

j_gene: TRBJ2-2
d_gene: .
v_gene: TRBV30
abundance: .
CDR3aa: CAWSVLLKDTGELFF
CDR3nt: TGTGCCTGGAGTGTACTGCTTAAGGACACCGGGGAGCTGTTTTTT

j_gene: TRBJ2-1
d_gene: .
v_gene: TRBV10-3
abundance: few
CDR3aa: CAISEYIGPSPSSSYNEQFF
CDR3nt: TGTGCCATCAGTGAGTATATCGGACCAAGCCCATCAAGCTCCTACAATGAGCAGTTCTTC

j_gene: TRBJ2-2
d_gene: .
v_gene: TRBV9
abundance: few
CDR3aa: CASSVASGELFF
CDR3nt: TGTGCCAGCAGCGTAGCATCCGGGGAGCTGTTTTTT

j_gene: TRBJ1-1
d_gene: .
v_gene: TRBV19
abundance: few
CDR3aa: CASSRDRDASEAFF
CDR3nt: TGTGCCAGTAGTCGGGACCGGGACGCTAGTGAAGCTTTCTTT

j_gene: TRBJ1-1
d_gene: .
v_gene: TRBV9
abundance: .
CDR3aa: CASSRRQSNTEAFF
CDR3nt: TGTGCCAGCTCCCGTCGACAGTCGAACACTGAAGCTTTCTTT

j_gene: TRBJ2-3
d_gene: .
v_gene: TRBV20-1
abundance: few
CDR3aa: CSQLAADTQYF
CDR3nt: TGCAGCCAACTAGCCGCAGATACGCAGTATTTT

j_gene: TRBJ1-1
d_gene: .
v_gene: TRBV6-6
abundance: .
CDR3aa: CASQPTNRDTEAFF
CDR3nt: TGTGCCAGCCAACCTACCAATAGGGACACTGAAGCTTTCTTT

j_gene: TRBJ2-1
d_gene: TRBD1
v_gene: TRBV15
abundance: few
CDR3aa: CATSRDHGTGVAEQFF
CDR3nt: TGTGCCACCAGCAGAGATCACGGGACAGGGGTCGCTGAGCAGTTCTTC

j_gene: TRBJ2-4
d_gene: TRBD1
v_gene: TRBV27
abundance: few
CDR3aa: CASSSSTGKHIQYF
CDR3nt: TGTGCCAGCAGTTCCTCGACAGGGAAGCACATTCAGTACTTC

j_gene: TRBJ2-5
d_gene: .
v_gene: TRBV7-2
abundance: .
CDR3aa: CASSLVESQETQYF
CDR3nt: TGTGCCAGCAGCTTAGTAGAGTCACAAGAGACCCAGTACTTC

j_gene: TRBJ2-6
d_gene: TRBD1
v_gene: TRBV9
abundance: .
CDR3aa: CASSAGTGARSGANVLTF
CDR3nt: TGTGCCAGCAGCGCAGGGACAGGGGCTAGATCTGGGGCCAACGTCCTGACTTTC

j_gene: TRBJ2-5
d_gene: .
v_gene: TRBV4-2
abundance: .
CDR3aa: CASSQATGAQETQYF
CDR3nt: TGTGCCAGCAGCCAAGCGACGGGGGCCCAAGAGACCCAGTACTTC

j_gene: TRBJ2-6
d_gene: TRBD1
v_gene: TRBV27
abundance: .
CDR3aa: CASSPSGTGGSGANVLTF
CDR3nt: TGTGCCAGCAGTCCCTCCGGGACAGGGGGCTCTGGGGCCAACGTCCTGACTTTC

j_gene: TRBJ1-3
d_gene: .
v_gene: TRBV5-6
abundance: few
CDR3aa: CASSNKGLTLSGNTIYF
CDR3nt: TGTGCCAGCAGCAACAAGGGACTGACGCTCTCTGGAAACACCATATATTTT

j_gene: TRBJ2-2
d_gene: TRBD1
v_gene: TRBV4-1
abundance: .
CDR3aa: CASSQELQGAGGELFF
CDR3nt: TGCGCCAGCAGCCAAGAGCTACAGGGGGCCGGCGGGGAGCTGTTTTTT

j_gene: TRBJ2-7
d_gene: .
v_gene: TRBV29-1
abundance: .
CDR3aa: CSVEDRGSGFEQYF
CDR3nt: TGCAGCGTTGAAGATAGAGGGAGCGGGTTCGAGCAGTACTTC

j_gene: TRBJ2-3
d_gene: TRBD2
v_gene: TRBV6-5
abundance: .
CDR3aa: CASSRGGSSTDTQYF
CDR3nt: TGTGCCAGCAGTCGCGGGGGGTCTAGCACAGATACGCAGTATTTT

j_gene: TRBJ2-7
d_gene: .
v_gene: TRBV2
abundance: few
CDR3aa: CASSVGGGEQYF
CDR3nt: TGTGCCAGCAGTGTAGGAGGGGGCGAGCAGTACTTC

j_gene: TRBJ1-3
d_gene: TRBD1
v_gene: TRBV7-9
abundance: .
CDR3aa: CASSLRDRDSGNTIYF
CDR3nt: TGTGCCAGCAGCTTAAGGGACAGGGACTCTGGAAACACCATATATTTT

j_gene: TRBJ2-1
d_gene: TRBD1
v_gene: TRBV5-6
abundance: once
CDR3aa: CASSWTGRNEQFF
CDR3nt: TGTGCCAGCAGTTGGACAGGAAGGAATGAGCAGTTCTTC

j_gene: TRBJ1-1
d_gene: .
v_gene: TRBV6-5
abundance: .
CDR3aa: CASGRASPPEAFF
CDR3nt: TGTGCCAGCGGCCGGGCCTCTCCCCCTGAAGCTTTCTTT

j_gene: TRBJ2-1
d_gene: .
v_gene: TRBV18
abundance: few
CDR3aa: CASSPPGYNEQFF
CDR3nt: TGTGCCAGCTCACCACCGGGGTACAATGAGCAGTTCTTC

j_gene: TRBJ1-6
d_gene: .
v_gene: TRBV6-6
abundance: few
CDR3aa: CASSYSTGALNSPLHF
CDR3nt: TGTGCCAGCAGTTACTCGACCGGGGCACTTAATTCACCCCTCCACTTT

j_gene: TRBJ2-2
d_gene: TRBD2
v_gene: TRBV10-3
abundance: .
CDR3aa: CAIRTGTSDTGELFF
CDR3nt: TGTGCCATCAGGACCGGGACTAGCGATACCGGGGAGCTGTTTTTT

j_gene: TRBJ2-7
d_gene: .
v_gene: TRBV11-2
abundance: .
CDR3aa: CASSLVSYEQYF
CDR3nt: TGTGCCAGCAGCTTAGTTAGCTACGAGCAGTACTTC

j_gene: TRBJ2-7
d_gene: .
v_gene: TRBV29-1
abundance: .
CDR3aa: CSVEALTGTYAYEQYF
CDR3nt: TGCAGCGTTGAAGCCTTAACCGGGACTTACGCCTACGAGCAGTACTTC

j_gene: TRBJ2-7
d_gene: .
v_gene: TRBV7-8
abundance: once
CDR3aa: CASSPHPLSYEQYF
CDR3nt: TGTGCCAGCAGCCCCCACCCACTGAGCTACGAGCAGTACTTC

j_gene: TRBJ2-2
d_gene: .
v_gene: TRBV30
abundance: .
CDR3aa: CAWSTGRNTGELFF
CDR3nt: TGTGCCTGGAGTACAGGGCGGAACACCGGGGAGCTGTTTTTT

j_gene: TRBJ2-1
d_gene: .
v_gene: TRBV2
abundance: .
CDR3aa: CASKAYNEQFF
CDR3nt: TGTGCCAGCAAGGCCTACAATGAGCAGTTCTTC

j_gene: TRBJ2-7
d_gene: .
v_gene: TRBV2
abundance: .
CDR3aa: CASSPGGIPYEQYF
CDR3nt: TGTGCCAGCAGTCCCGGGGGCATCCCCTACGAGCAGTACTTC

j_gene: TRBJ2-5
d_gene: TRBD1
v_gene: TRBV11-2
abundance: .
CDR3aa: CASSLGQGEQETQYF
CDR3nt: TGTGCCAGCAGCTTAGGACAGGGGGAGCAAGAGACCCAGTACTTC

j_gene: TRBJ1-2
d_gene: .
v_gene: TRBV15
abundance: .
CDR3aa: CATSREGGYTF
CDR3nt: TGTGCCACCAGCAGAGAGGGGGGCTACACCTTC

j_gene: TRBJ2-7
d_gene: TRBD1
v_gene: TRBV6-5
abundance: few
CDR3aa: CASSYSRDSTYEQYF
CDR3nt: TGTGCCAGCAGTTACTCCCGGGACAGCACCTACGAGCAGTACTTC

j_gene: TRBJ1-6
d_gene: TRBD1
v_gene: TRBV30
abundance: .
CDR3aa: CARQGGDSPLHF
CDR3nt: TGTGCCCGACAGGGTGGGGATTCACCCCTCCACTTT

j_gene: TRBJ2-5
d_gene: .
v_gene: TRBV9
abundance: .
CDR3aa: CASSVGSGQETQYF
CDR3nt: TGTGCCAGCAGCGTAGGTAGCGGCCAAGAGACCCAGTACTTC

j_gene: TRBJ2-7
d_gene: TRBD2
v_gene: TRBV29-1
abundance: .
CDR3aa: CSVPGLAGGEQYF
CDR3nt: TGCAGCGTTCCGGGACTAGCGGGGGGTGAGCAGTACTTC

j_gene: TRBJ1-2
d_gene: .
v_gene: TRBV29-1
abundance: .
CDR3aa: CSVELRGVGGYTF
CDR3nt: TGCAGCGTTGAGTTAAGGGGAGTTGGGGGCTACACCTTC

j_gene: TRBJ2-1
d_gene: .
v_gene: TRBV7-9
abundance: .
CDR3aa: CASSPTGDNEQFF
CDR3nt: TGTGCCAGCAGCCCCACAGGAGACAATGAGCAGTTCTTC

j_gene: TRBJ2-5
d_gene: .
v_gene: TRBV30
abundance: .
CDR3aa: CAWSGGRQETQYF
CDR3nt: TGTGCCTGGAGTGGGGGTCGCCAAGAGACCCAGTACTTC

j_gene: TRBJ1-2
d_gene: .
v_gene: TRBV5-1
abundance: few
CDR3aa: CASSLEIGANYGYTF
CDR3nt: TGCGCCAGCAGCTTGGAGATCGGGGCTAACTATGGCTACACCTTC

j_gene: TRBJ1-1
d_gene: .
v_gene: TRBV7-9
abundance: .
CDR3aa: CASSPDGGNTEAFF
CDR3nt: TGTGCCAGCAGCCCAGACGGCGGGAACACTGAAGCTTTCTTT

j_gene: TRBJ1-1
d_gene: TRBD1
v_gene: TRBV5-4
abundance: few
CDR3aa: CASSLVGTGLTEAFF
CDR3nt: TGTGCCAGCAGCTTGGTTGGGACAGGGCTCACTGAAGCTTTCTTT

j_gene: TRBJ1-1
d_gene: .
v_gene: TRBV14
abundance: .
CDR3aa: CASSPFRAEAFF
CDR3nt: TGTGCCAGCAGCCCCTTTAGGGCTGAAGCTTTCTTT

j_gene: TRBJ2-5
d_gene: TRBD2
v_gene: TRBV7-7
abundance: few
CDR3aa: CASSSTGTSDETQYF
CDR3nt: TGTGCTAGCAGTTCAACCGGGACTAGCGACGAGACCCAGTACTTC